This entry lists 6 T cell receptor beta chains sequenced from one sample in a study of T cell responses to AZD1222 COVID-19 vaccine. The protocol was immunoSEQ multiplex PCR, while the TCRdb copy is restricted to in-frame clones and leaves out a portion. The sample lists around 65,000 clones, around three quarters occurring once. Sequencing was performed on peripheral blood, taken on day 0 of AZD1222 vaccination. Every receptor here comes from an adult in good health.

The chain carries TRBV7-6 and TRBJ2-3, with 14 bases lining up with TRBD2. V was pared by 5 bases and J by 4 bases, with 5 bases of the junction left unmatched. Germline V CDR1 and CDR2: SGHVS, FNYEAQ. This CDR3 has 16 residues. The CDR3 sequence is CASSPGLAGAADTQYF. The CDR3 DNA reads TGTGCCAGCAGCCCGGGACTAGCGGGGGCGGCAGATACGCAGTATTTT.

The chain links TRBV19 to TRBJ2-2, with TRBD1 identical over 11 bases. Germline lookup yields CDR1 LNHDA and CDR2 SQIVND (reference sequence). The CDR3 is 16 residues long. V trimming: 3 bases; J trimming: 4 bases; junction bases outside the gene matches: 4. CDR3 residues: CASSMTGTGGTGELFF. The CDR3 DNA reads as TGTGCCAGTAGTATGACCGGGACAGGGGGCACCGGGGAGCTGTTTTTT.

J is TRBJ1-1 and V is TRBV19, with a possible D match to TRBD1 (5 bases). V was clipped by 1 base and J by 7 bases, with 16 bases between them. The V gene's germline CDR1 is LNHDA and CDR2 SQIVND (reference sequence). The length of the CDR3 is 15 residues. The CDR3 reads CASSIGRGPGNEAFF. Here the CDR3 DNA reads TGTGCCAGTAGTATAGGCCGGGGCCCAGGGAATGAAGCTTTCTTT.

A word on this clone: The sample has other DNA sequences that encode this CDR3 too. The chain joins TRBV9 to TRBJ2-7; 10 positions agree with TRBD1. This CDR3 region has 15 residues. The germline V gene encodes CDR1 SGDLS and CDR2 YYNGEE. Trimming at V came to 0 bases and at J to 4 bases, leaving 4 bases not matched to a gene. This CDR3 reads CASSVGDRGIYEQYF. The CDR3 DNA reads as TGTGCCAGCAGCGTAGGGGACAGGGGAATTTACGAGCAGTACTTC.

This chain connects TRBV6-5 to TRBJ2-1; D is unclear. The CDR3 is made up of 16 amino acids. The germline gives CDR1 MNHEY, CDR2 SVGAGI. With 2 bases removed from V and 8 bases from J, the gap between germline ends came to 19 bases. For the CDR3, the DNA is TGTGCCAGCAGTTACATCGCGGAAGGGCTTTGGGATGAGCAGTTCTTC. Protein: CASSYIAEGLWDEQFF.

This chain connects TRBV19 to TRBJ1-6; TRBD1 matches at 9 bases. The CDR3 contains 14 residues. Germline lookup yields CDR1 LNHDA and CDR2 SQIVND (reference sequence). Trimming took 5 bases from V and 7 from J; bases not matched to a gene: 3. In nucleotides, the CDR3 is TGTGCCAGTAGTGAAGGGACAGGGAATTCACCCCTCCACTTT. Translating it yields CASSEGTGNSPLHF.